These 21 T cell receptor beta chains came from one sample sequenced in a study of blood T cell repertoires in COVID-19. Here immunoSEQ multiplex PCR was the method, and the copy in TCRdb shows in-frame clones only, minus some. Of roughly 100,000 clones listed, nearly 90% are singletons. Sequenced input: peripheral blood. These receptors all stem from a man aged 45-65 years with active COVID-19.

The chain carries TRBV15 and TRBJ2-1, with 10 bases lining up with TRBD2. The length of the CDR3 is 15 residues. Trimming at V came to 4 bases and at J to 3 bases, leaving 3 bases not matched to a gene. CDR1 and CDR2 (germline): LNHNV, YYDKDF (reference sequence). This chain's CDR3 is CATSKLAGDYNEQFF. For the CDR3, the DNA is TGTGCCACCAGCAAGCTAGCGGGGGACTACAATGAGCAGTTCTTC.

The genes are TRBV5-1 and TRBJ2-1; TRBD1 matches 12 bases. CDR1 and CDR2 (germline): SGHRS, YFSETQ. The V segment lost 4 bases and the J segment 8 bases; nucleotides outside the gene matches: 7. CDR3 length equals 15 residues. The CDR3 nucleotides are TGCGCCAGCAGCATAGGGACAGGGGGCATGTATGAGCAGTTCTTC. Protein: CASSIGTGGMYEQFF.

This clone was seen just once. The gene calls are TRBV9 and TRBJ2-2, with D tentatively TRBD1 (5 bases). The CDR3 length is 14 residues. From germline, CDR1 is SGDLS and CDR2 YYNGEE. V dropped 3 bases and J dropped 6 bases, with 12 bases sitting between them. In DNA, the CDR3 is TGTGCCAGCAGCGCTTCACAGGTGTCCGGGGAGCTGTTTTTT. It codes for CASSASQVSGELFF.

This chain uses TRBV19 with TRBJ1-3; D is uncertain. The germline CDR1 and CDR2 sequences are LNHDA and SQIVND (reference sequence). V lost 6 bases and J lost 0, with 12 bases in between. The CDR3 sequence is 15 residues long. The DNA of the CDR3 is TGTGCCAGTAGAACTAGGCGAAGCTCTGGAAACACCATATATTTT. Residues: CASRTRRSSGNTIYF. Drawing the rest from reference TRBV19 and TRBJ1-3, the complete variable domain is DGGITQSPKYLFRKEGQNVTLSCEQNLNHDAMYWYRQDPGQGLRLIYYSQIVNDFQKGDIAEGYSVSREKKESFPLTVTSAQKNPTAFYLCASRTRRSSGNTIYFGEGSWLTVV.

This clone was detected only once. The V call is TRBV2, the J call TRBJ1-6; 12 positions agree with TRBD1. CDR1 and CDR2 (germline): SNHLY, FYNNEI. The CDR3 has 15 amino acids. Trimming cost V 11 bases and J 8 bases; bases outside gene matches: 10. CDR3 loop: CARRTGTGGDSPLHF. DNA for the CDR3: TGTGCCCGCCGAACGGGGACAGGGGGCGATTCACCCCTCCACTTT.

CDR3 bases: TGTGCCAGCAGTCTGACTAGCCCTATGATCGGGGAGCTGTTTTTT. Its protein product is CASSLTSPMIGELFF. This chain connects TRBV6-5 to TRBJ2-2; 7 bases are a match to TRBD2. The CDR3 loop spans 15 amino acids. The germline V gene has CDR1 MNHEY and CDR2 SVGAGI. The V and J ends lost 5 bases and 7 bases, in that order; junction bases with no gene match: 10.

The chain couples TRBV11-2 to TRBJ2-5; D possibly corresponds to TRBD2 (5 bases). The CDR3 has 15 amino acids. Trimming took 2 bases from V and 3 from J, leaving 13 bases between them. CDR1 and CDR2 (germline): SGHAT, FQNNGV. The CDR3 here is CASSLPFRRKETQYF. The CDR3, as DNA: TGTGCCAGCAGCTTACCTTTTAGGAGGAAAGAGACCCAGTACTTC.

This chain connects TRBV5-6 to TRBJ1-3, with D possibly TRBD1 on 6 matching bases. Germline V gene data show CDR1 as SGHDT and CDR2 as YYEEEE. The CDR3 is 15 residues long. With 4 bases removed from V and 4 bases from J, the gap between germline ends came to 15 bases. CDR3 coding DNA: TGTGCCAGCAGCGAGGACAGCTTGGGCGGAAACACCATATATTTT. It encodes CASSEDSLGGNTIYF.

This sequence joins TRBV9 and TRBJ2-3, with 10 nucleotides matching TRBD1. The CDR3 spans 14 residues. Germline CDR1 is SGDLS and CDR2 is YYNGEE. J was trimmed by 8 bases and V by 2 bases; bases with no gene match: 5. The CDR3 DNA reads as TGTGCCAGCAGCGTGATCCGACAGGGGGCTACGCAGTATTTT. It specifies CASSVIRQGATQYF. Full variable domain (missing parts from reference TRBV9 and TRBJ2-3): DSGVTQTPKHLITATGQRVTLRCSPRSGDLSVYWYQQSLDQGLQFLIQYYNGEERAKGNILERFSAQQFPDLHSELNLSSLELGDSALYFCASSVIRQGATQYFGPGTRLTVL.

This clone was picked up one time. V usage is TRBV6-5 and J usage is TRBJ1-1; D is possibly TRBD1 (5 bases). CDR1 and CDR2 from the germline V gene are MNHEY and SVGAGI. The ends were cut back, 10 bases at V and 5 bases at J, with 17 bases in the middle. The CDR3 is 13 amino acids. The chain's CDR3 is CATSRRVMTEAFF. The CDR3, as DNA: TGTGCCACTTCACGCAGGGTGATGACTGAAGCTTTCTTT.

Here the CDR3 DNA reads TGTGCCAGCAGCCCTCATGGGAGGGGCAATAATTCACCCCTCCACTTT. It codes for CASSPHGRGNNSPLHF. The chain is built from TRBV11-2 and TRBJ1-6; TRBD1 might be the D (5 bases). The CDR3 consists of 16 residues. CDR1 SGHAT and CDR2 FQNNGV come from the germline V gene. V was shortened by 5 bases and J by 5 bases, with 16 bases between the two germline ends.

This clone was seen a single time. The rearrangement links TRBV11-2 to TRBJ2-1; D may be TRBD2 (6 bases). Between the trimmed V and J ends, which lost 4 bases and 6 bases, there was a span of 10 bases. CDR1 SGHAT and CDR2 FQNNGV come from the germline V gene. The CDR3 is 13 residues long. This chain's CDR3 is CASSYPTSNEQFF. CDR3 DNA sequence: TGTGCCAGCAGCTACCCGACTAGCAATGAGCAGTTCTTC.

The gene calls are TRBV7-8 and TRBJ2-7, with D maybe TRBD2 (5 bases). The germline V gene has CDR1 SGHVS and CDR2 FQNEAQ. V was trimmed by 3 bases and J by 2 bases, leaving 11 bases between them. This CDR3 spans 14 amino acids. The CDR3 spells CASSFREGAYEQYF. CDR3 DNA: TGTGCCAGCAGCTTCCGCGAGGGCGCCTACGAGCAGTACTTC. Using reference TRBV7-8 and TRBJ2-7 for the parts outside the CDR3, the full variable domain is GAGVSQSPRYKVAKRGQDVALRCDPISGHVSLFWYQQALGQGPEFLTYFQNEAQLDKSGLPSDRFFAERPEGSVSTLKIQRTQQEDSAVYLCASSFREGAYEQYFGPGTRLTVT.

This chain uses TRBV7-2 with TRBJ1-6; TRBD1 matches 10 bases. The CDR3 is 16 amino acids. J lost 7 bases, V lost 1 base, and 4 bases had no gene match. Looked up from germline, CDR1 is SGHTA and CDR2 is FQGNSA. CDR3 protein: CASSLVTGGLNSPLHF. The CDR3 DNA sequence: TGTGCCAGCAGCTTAGTGACAGGGGGCTTGAATTCACCCCTCCACTTT.

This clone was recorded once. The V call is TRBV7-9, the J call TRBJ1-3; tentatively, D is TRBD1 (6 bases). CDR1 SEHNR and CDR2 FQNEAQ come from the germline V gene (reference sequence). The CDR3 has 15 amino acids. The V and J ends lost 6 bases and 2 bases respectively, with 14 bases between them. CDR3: CASSAGGAAGNTIYF. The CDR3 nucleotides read TGTGCCAGCAGTGCCGGGGGGGCCGCTGGAAACACCATATATTTT.

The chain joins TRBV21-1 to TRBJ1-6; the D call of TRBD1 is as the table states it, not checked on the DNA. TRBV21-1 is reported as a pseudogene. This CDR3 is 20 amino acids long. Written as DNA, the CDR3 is TGTGCCAGCAGCTCCAAAACTTGGTACAGGGTAGGATCCTATAATTCACCCCTCCACTTT. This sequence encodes CASSSKTWYRVGSYNSPLHF.

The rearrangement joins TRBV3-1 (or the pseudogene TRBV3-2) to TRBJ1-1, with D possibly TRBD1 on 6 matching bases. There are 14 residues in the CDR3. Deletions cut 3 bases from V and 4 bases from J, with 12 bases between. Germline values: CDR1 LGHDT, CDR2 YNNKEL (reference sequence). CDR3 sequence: CASSHPIRGTEAFF. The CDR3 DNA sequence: TGTGCCAGCAGCCACCCCATCAGGGGCACTGAAGCTTTCTTT.

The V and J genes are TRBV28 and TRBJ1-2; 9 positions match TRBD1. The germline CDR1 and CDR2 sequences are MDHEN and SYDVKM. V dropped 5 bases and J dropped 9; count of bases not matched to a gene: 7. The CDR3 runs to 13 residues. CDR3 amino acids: CASSPPGQGSYTF. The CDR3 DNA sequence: TGTGCCAGCAGTCCCCCTGGACAGGGGAGCTACACCTTC.

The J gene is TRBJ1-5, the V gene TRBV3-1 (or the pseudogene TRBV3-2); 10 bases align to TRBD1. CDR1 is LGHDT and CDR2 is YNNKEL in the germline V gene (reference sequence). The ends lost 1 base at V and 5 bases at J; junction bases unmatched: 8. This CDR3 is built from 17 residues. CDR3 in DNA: TGTGCCAGCAGCCAAGGACTGGGACAGGGGAGATATCAGCCCCAGCATTTT. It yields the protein CASSQGLGQGRYQPQHF.

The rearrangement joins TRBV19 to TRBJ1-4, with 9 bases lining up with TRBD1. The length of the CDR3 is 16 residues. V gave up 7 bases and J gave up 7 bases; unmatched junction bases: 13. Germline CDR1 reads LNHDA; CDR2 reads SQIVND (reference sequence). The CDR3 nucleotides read TGTGCCAGTACCTCCCGGGACAGGGCTGTTCGTGAAAAACTGTTTTTT. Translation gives CASTSRDRAVREKLFF.

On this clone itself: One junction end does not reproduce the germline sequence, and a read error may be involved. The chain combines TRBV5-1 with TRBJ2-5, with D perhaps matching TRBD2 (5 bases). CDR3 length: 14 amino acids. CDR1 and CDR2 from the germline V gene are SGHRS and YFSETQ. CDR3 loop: CASSQDFPQEAQYF. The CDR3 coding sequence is TGCGCCAGCAGCCAGGACTTCCCACAAGAGGCCCAGTACTTC.